The next 9 T cell receptor beta chains were all read from a single sample in a study of stem cell transplantation in POMP-related autoinflammatory disease. Assay: immunoSEQ multiplex PCR; the TCRdb copy retains only in-frame clones and omits some. This sample has tens of thousands of clones, with about nine tenths found just once. Here the sequenced sample was CD4+ T cells from PBMCs, taken after stem cell transplantation. Receptors originate from a human patient with POMP-related autoinflammation and immune dysregulation (PRAID). Some T cells may be transferred from the graft donor.

V is TRBV27 and J is TRBJ2-2; 8 bases match TRBD2. Germline trimming cut 2 bases from V and 2 bases from J; bases unmatched to any gene: 10. Germline assignment: CDR1 MNHEY and CDR2 SMNVEV (reference sequence). This CDR3 has 18 amino acids. The CDR3 sequence is CASSLGVVAGGNTGELFF. In nucleotides, the CDR3 is TGTGCCAGCAGTTTAGGGGTCGTGGCGGGAGGTAACACCGGGGAGCTGTTTTTT.

In its sample, this clone was seen once. The chain employs TRBV28 and TRBJ1-1; 8 positions agree with TRBD1. Germline lookup yields CDR1 MDHEN and CDR2 SYDVKM. The CDR3 runs 15 residues. The junction had 9 bases not matched to a gene; V was cut back by 7 bases and J by 2 bases. The CDR3 coding sequence is TGTGCCAGCATCAAAACGGGACAGGCTAACACTGAAGCTTTCTTT. Protein: CASIKTGQANTEAFF.

The rearrangement links TRBV3-1 (or the pseudogene TRBV3-2) to TRBJ1-6, with D maybe TRBD1 (6 bases). With 4 bases removed from V and 4 bases from J, the gap between germline ends came to 17 bases. The CDR3 runs to 17 residues. CDR1 is LGHDT and CDR2 is YNNKEL in the germline V gene (reference sequence). The CDR3 region has the DNA TGTGCCAGCAGCCCAGTCGGCGGGACACAGTATAATTCACCCCTCCACTTT. Residues: CASSPVGGTQYNSPLHF.

The CDR3 DNA reads TGTGCCAGCAGCGTAGGGGCAGGGGGTCCTGGAGGAGGCAATGAAAAACTGTTTTTT. It codes for CASSVGAGGPGGGNEKLFF. The chain carries TRBV9 and TRBJ1-4; TRBD1 agrees at 7 bases. The CDR3 runs 19 residues. J was trimmed by 5 bases and V by 0 bases; bases with no gene match: 16. CDR1 is SGDLS and CDR2 is YYNGEE in the germline V gene.

The chain employs TRBV20-1 and TRBJ1-2, with TRBD1 matching 9 bases. V dropped 3 bases and J dropped 8; count of bases not matched to a gene: 13. Germline lookup yields CDR1 DFQATT and CDR2 SNEGSKA (reference sequence). The CDR3 totals 15 residues. CDR3 residues: CSASRFHWDRDGYTF. For the CDR3, the DNA is TGCAGTGCTAGTCGATTCCATTGGGACAGGGACGGCTACACCTTC.

The chain joins TRBV14 to TRBJ2-7, with 8 positions matching TRBD2. This CDR3 is 13 amino acids long. Per the germline V gene, CDR1 is SGHDN and CDR2 is FVKESK. J lost 4 bases, V lost 4 bases, and 3 bases had no gene match. CDR3: CASSPSGSYEQYF. DNA for the CDR3: TGTGCCAGCAGCCCGAGCGGGAGTTACGAGCAGTACTTC.

This sequence joins TRBV11-2 and TRBJ2-5; D not certain. This CDR3 contains 15 residues. Germline V CDR1 and CDR2: SGHAT, FQNNGV. V lost 2 bases and J 2 bases, leaving 12 bases between the germline ends. The CDR3 sequence: CASSLRPRLQETQYF. The CDR3, as DNA: TGTGCCAGCAGCTTACGCCCAAGGTTACAAGAGACCCAGTACTTC.

The chain joins TRBV12-3 or TRBV12-4 to TRBJ2-5; D is undetermined. The CDR3 totals 12 residues. V was pared by 3 bases and J by 4 bases, with 6 bases between. CDR3 protein: CASSFVRETQYF. For the CDR3, the DNA is TGTGCCAGCAGTTTTGTGAGAGAGACCCAGTACTTC.

This clone was seen a few times. This chain links TRBV19 with TRBJ2-1; TRBD2 might be the D (5 bases). The CDR3 length is 11 residues. V was cut by 4 bases and J by 10 bases, with 8 bases left in between. Germline V gives CDR1 LNHDA, CDR2 SQIVND (reference sequence). As DNA, the CDR3 is TGTGCCAGTAGTAGCGGGTGGGAGCAGTTCTTC. As protein: CASSSGWEQFF.